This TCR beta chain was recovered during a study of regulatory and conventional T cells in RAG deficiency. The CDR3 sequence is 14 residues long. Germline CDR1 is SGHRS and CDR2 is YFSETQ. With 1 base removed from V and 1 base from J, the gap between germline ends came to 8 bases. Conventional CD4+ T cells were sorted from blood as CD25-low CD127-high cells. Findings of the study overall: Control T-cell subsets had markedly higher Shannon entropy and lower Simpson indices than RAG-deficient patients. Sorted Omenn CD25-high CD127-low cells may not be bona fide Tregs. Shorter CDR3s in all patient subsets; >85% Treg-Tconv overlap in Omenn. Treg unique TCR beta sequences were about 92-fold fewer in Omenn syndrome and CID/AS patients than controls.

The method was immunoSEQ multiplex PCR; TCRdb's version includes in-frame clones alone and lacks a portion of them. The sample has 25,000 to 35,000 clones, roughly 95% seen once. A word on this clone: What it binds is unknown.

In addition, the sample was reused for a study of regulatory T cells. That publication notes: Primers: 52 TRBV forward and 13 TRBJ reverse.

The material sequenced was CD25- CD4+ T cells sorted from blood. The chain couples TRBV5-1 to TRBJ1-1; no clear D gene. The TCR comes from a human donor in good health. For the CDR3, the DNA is TGCGCCAGCAGCTTGTCAGGTGAGAACACTGAAGCTTTCTTT. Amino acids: CASSLSGENTEAFF.